The next 23 T cell receptor beta chains were all read from a single sample in a study of beta chain features in type 1 diabetes. The investigators reverse transcribed all of the isolated RNA, so they sequenced expressed TCRB transcripts. Some clones are missing from TCRdb's copy, which holds only in-frame ones; the method was immunoSEQ multiplex PCR. The repertoire holds under 900,000 clones, with 17% as singletons. The sequenced material came from naive CD4+ T cells from blood. The source of these receptors is a woman between 18 and 29 years old in good health.

There are a few counts of this clone. The sample has other DNA sequences that encode this CDR3 too. CDR3 sequence (DNA): TGCAGCGTTGATCCCTCCTGGGGATCCAATGAGCAGTTCTTC. The encoded protein is CSVDPSWGSNEQFF. V and J are TRBV29-1 and TRBJ2-1; D gene uncertain. The V gene lost 3 bases and the J gene lost 6 bases, with 15 bases spanning the gap. From germline, CDR1 is SQVTM and CDR2 ANQGSEA. This CDR3 region has 14 residues.

This clone was counted between two and nine times. V gene TRBV6-5 combines with J gene TRBJ2-7; possible D gene TRBD1, 5 bases. The CDR3 sequence is 13 residues long. Trimming removed 8 bases from V and 1 base from J, with 12 bases in between. The germline CDR1 and CDR2 sequences are MNHEY and SVGAGI. CDR3 sequence reads: CASRQMTSYEQYF. The CDR3 DNA is TGTGCCAGCCGACAGATGACATCCTACGAGCAGTACTTC.

This clone has only a few counts. Other DNA sequences in the sample encode the same CDR3. This sequence joins TRBV27 and TRBJ2-5; TRBD2 is a possible D gene (5 bases). V lost 3 bases and J lost 2, with 7 bases in between. From germline, CDR1 is MNHEY and CDR2 SMNVEV (reference sequence). CDR3 length: 13 amino acids. The DNA of the CDR3 is TGTGCCAGCAGTTTCAGACTACAAGAGACCCAGTACTTC. It encodes CASSFRLQETQYF.

This clone has a handful of counts. This chain links TRBV7-9 with TRBJ2-1, with 9 bases matching TRBD1. Germline V lookup: CDR1 SEHNR, CDR2 FQNEAQ (reference sequence). The CDR3 sequence is 13 residues long. J was trimmed by 5 bases and V by 8 bases; bases with no gene match: 4. DNA of the CDR3: TGTGCCAGCCAACAGGGGGCCGACAATGAGCAGTTCTTC. Translation gives CASQQGADNEQFF. The complete variable domain, with remaining parts taken from reference TRBV7-9 and TRBJ2-1, reads DTGVSQNPRHKITKRGQNVTFRCDPISEHNRLYWYRQTLGQGPEFLTYFQNEAQLEKSRLLSDRFSAERPKGSFSTLEIQRTEQGDSAMYLCASQQGADNEQFFGPGTRLTVL.

This clone was recorded a few times. This chain uses TRBV7-2 with TRBJ2-2, with D perhaps TRBD2 (6 bases). From germline, CDR1 is SGHTA and CDR2 FQGNSA. The CDR3 has 15 residues. V lost 2 bases and J lost 5, with 12 bases in between. DNA of the CDR3: TGTGCCAGCAGCTTATTTAGCGGACGGACCGGGGAGCTGTTTTTT. Translating it yields CASSLFSGRTGELFF.

This clone was seen only a few times. Other DNA sequences within the sample encode an identical CDR3. This chain links TRBV18 with TRBJ1-1; D is possibly TRBD1 (6 bases). The CDR3 contains 14 residues. From germline, CDR1 is KGHSH and CDR2 LQKENI. Deletions cut 1 base from V and 2 bases from J, with 8 bases between. The CDR3 loop is CASSPQGQNTEAFF. CDR3 in DNA: TGTGCCAGCTCACCACAGGGACAAAACACTGAAGCTTTCTTT.

This clone was found once. V usage is TRBV2 and J usage is TRBJ2-1, with D possibly TRBD1 on 6 matching bases. CDR1 and CDR2 (germline): SNHLY, FYNNEI. V was clipped by 3 bases and J by 1 base, with 7 bases between them. The CDR3 covers 14 residues. The DNA of the CDR3 is TGTGCCAGCAGTGAGCAGGGGTCCTACAATGAGCAGTTCTTC. Translating gives CASSEQGSYNEQFF.

This clone came up a few times. An end of the junction differs from the germline gene, which may be a read error. The chain links TRBV9 to TRBJ2-7, with D possibly matching TRBD1 (6 bases). This CDR3 has 14 amino acids. Germline-derived CDR1 and CDR2 are SGDLS and YYNGEE. The CDR3 DNA is TGTGCCAGCAGCGTCCAACCGGACAGCGACCGACCTGACTTC. Encoded protein: CASSVQPDSDRPDF.

V gene TRBV5-1 combines with J gene TRBJ2-2; 12 positions match TRBD1. The length of the CDR3 is 18 residues. V shed 0 bases, J shed 6 bases, and the junction held 9 bases outside the gene matches. Looked up from germline, CDR1 is SGHRS and CDR2 is YFSETQ. CDR3 region: CASSLAPIGTGGPGELFF. CDR3 in DNA: TGCGCCAGCAGCTTGGCCCCGATTGGGACAGGGGGCCCCGGGGAGCTGTTTTTT.

The CDR3, as DNA: TGTGCCAGCAGCTTTGACGGTGAAGCTTTCTTT. Protein sequence: CASSFDGEAFF. The chain couples TRBV11-1 to TRBJ1-1; no clear D gene. V shed 3 bases and J shed 7 bases, with 6 bases lying between them. CDR1 SGHAT and CDR2 FQDESV come from the germline V gene (reference sequence). The CDR3 runs 11 residues.

The chain is built from TRBV7-3 and TRBJ2-2; weak D call: TRBD1 (6 bases). V was shortened by 6 bases and J by 3 bases, with 17 bases between the two germline ends. Germline V CDR1 and CDR2: SGHTA, FQGTGA. CDR3 size: 16 residues. The CDR3 coding sequence is TGTGCCAGCAGATCGATCAGGGGATTCTACACCGGGGAGCTGTTTTTT. Encoded protein: CASRSIRGFYTGELFF.

The rearrangement links TRBV28 to TRBJ2-7; D unclear. The CDR3 contains 12 residues. Per germline, CDR1 MDHEN and CDR2 SYDVKM. Trimming cost V 2 bases and J 5 bases, with 7 bases left between them. CDR3 in amino acids: CASSLLRHEQYF. The CDR3 nucleotides are TGTGCCAGCAGTTTACTCAGACACGAGCAGTACTTC. Variable domain in full (rest from reference TRBV28 and TRBJ2-7): DVKVTQSSRYLVKRTGEKVFLECVQDMDHENMFWYRQDPGLGLRLIYFSYDVKMKEKGDIPEGYSVSREKKERFSLILESASTNQTSMYLCASSLLRHEQYFGPGTRLTVT.

This chain uses TRBV11-3 with TRBJ2-1; D possibly corresponds to TRBD2 (5 bases). In germline, CDR1 is SGHNT, CDR2 YENEEA. With 1 base removed from V and 7 bases from J, the gap between germline ends came to 11 bases. CDR3 size: 14 residues. CDR3 nucleotide sequence: TGTGCCAGCAGCTTAGTCGAGGGTAATAATGAGCAGTTCTTC. This encodes CASSLVEGNNEQFF.

The chain carries TRBV29-1 and TRBJ2-3, with D possibly matching TRBD2 (6 bases). Trimming stripped 5 bases from V and 4 bases from J, with 19 bases between. Germline V lookup: CDR1 SQVTM, CDR2 ANQGSEA. The CDR3 length is 15 residues. CDR3 protein: CSVSSLARGPDTQYF. The DNA for the CDR3 is TGCAGCGTTTCCTCCCTAGCGAGGGGCCCAGATACGCAGTATTTT.

V is TRBV27 and J is TRBJ1-1; no clear D gene. Trimming cost V 3 bases and J 1 base, with 6 bases left between them. This CDR3 has 13 amino acids. From germline, CDR1 is MNHEY and CDR2 SMNVEV (reference sequence). The CDR3 sequence is CASSFSPNTEAFF. The CDR3 DNA reads as TGTGCCAGCAGTTTCAGCCCGAACACTGAAGCTTTCTTT.

The CDR3 sequence: CASSLTEIQETQYF. The CDR3 bases are TGTGCCAGCAGCTTAACAGAAATACAAGAGACCCAGTACTTC. V and J are TRBV7-8 and TRBJ2-5, with no clear D. CDR3 length: 14 residues. Germline lookup yields CDR1 SGHVS and CDR2 FQNEAQ. Trimming left V 2 bases short and J 2 bases short, with 9 bases between.

The V and J genes are TRBV13 and TRBJ1-2; 8 bases fit TRBD1. This CDR3 is built from 17 residues. Germline assignment: CDR1 PRHDT and CDR2 FYEKMQ (reference sequence). J lost 4 bases, V lost 1 base, and 11 bases had no gene match. CDR3 protein: CASSLDKRQGSSYGYTF. The CDR3 nucleotides read TGTGCCAGCAGCTTAGATAAGAGACAGGGGTCCTCCTATGGCTACACCTTC.

The sample holds a few counts of this clone. The V and J genes are TRBV2 and TRBJ1-3, with unresolved D. Looked up from germline, CDR1 is SNHLY and CDR2 is FYNNEI. This CDR3 comprises 14 residues. V lost 6 bases and J lost 0, with 9 bases in between. This chain's CDR3 is CASSSRGSGNTIYF. DNA for the CDR3: TGTGCCAGCAGCTCTCGAGGCTCTGGAAACACCATATATTTT.

This clone has more than one count but fewer than ten. The chain uses TRBV18 and TRBJ2-3, with 8 nucleotides matching TRBD1. Germline loops: CDR1 KGHSH, CDR2 LQKENI. The trim removed 2 bases at V and 4 bases at J, leaving 5 bases unmatched. The CDR3 is made up of 15 amino acids. The CDR3 sequence: CASSPNTGGSDTQYF. The CDR3 coding sequence is TGTGCCAGCTCACCAAATACAGGGGGTTCAGATACGCAGTATTTT.

This clone was found a few times. The chain combines TRBV11-1 with TRBJ2-7, with unresolved D. CDR3 size: 11 residues. Germline loops: CDR1 SGHAT, CDR2 FQDESV (reference sequence). Trimming pared 5 bases from V and 4 bases from J, leaving 6 bases between. This chain's CDR3 is CASSPGYEQYF. The CDR3 DNA follows: TGTGCCAGCAGCCCCGGTTACGAGCAGTACTTC.

This clone has only a few counts. The gene calls are TRBV5-1 and TRBJ1-1, with 8 bases fitting TRBD1. The trim removed 3 bases at V and 0 bases at J, leaving 1 base unmatched. Germline CDR1 SGHRS, CDR2 YFSETQ. This CDR3 spans 14 amino acids. The CDR3 DNA follows: TGCGCCAGCAGCTCGACAGGGGTGAACACTGAAGCTTTCTTT. This translates into CASSSTGVNTEAFF.

This chain connects TRBV10-1 to TRBJ1-5; 11 bases align to TRBD1. Germline V gene sequence: CDR1 WNHNN, CDR2 SYGVQD (reference sequence). With V trimmed by 9 bases and J by 5 bases, 3 bases remained unmatched. The CDR3 covers 13 residues. CDR3 sequence reads: CASPDRGHQPQHF. The DNA for the CDR3 is TGCGCCAGTCCGGACAGGGGGCATCAGCCCCAGCATTTT.

There are a few counts of this clone. The rearrangement joins TRBV4-2 to TRBJ2-7, with 13 bases lining up with TRBD2. The V gene's germline CDR1 is LGHNA and CDR2 YNFKEQ. V was pared by 4 bases and J by 4 bases, with 10 bases of the junction left unmatched. This CDR3 contains 17 residues. DNA of the CDR3: TGTGCCAGCAGCCCCAAGGGACTAGCGGGACATCTGTACGAGCAGTACTTC. Its protein is CASSPKGLAGHLYEQYF.